This is a list of T cell receptor beta chains from one sample in a study of regulatory T cells in long-lasting Graves disease. TCRdb re-called the multiplex PCR reads with MiXCR, one entry per CDR3 protein. The data contain 400,000 to 500,000 distinct CDR3 sequences, around 23% of them singletons. Material: peripheral blood mononuclear cells (PBMCs), obtained when the disease was refractory, from a patient treated with antithyroid drugs. The receptors derive from a female donor with Graves disease. Each CDR3 is given with its conserved first and last residue. A D gene is named only where the DNA matches it firmly. Where a row states a size, it is once, few, many or the class of an expanded clone; other rows omit it.

V: TRBV11-2; J: TRBJ2-7; size: many; D: -; DNA: TGTGCCAGCAGCTTAGAAGGGGGAGCCACCTACGAGCAGTACTTC; CDR3: CASSLEGGATYEQYF
V: TRBV10-3; J: TRBJ1-1; size: few; D: TRBD1; DNA: TGTGCCATCAGCCCTCGACAGGGGGCCGGGACTGAAGCTTTCTTT; CDR3: CAISPRQGAGTEAFF
V: TRBV6-1; J: TRBJ2-3; size: few; D: TRBD2; DNA: TGTGCCAGCAGTACAATAGCGGGAGGGCCGACAGATACGCAGTATTTT; CDR3: CASSTIAGGPTDTQYF
V: TRBV6-1; J: TRBJ2-7; size: many; D: TRBD2; DNA: TGTGCCAGCGGCTGGACTAGCGGGAGTGGCGAGCAGTACTTC; CDR3: CASGWTSGSGEQYF
V: TRBV27; J: TRBJ1-1; size: few; D: -; DNA: TGTGCCAGCAGTAAACAGGGTGCGGTAAGCACTGAAGCTTTCTTT; CDR3: CASSKQGAVSTEAFF
V: TRBV5-6; J: TRBJ1-6; size: -; D: -; DNA: TGTGCCAGCAGCCATTGGAACTCCTATAATTCACCCCTCCACTTT; CDR3: CASSHWNSYNSPLHF
V: TRBV7-9; J: TRBJ1-2; size: -; D: -; DNA: TGTGCCAGCAGCTTAGTTTCAGAGAGATATGGCTACACCTTC; CDR3: CASSLVSERYGYTF
V: TRBV6-5; J: TRBJ1-1; size: many; D: TRBD1; DNA: TGTGCCAGCAGTTACCGGGACAGGGGGTCGGCTGAAGCTTTCTTT; CDR3: CASSYRDRGSAEAFF
V: TRBV10-3; J: TRBJ1-4; size: -; D: -; DNA: TGTGCCAGCAGAAGAGATAGGACTAATGAAAAACTGTTTTTT; CDR3: CASRRDRTNEKLFF
V: TRBV19; J: TRBJ2-2; size: -; D: -; DNA: TGTGCCAGTAGTATACAACCACGAGGGGGATCCGGGGAGCTGTTTTTT; CDR3: CASSIQPRGGSGELFF
V: TRBV28; J: TRBJ1-6; size: many; D: TRBD1; DNA: TGTGCCAGCAGTTTAAACCCCCAGGGGGCTGGTTCACCCCTCCACTTT; CDR3: CASSLNPQGAGSPLHF
V: TRBV2; J: TRBJ2-7; size: many; D: -; DNA: TGTGCCAGCAGACCGGGAGCTTTGGTCTACGAGCAGTACTTC; CDR3: CASRPGALVYEQYF